These 17 T cell receptor beta chains originate from one sample sequenced in a study of cytotoxic CD8 clonotypes in ibrutinib-treated CLL. Libraries were prepared by immunoSEQ multiplex PCR; TCRdb keeps only in-frame clonotypes and omits some of them. The sample has about 84,000 clones; roughly 84% are singletons. The sequencing here drew on PBMCs, taken before ibrutinib treatment. The receptors come from a human donor with chronic lymphocytic leukemia.

V is TRBV27 and J is TRBJ2-2; D is uncertain. The V end was cut by 7 bases, the J end by 3 bases, with 15 bases between. This CDR3 comprises 15 residues. Per the germline V gene, CDR1 is MNHEY and CDR2 is SMNVEV (reference sequence). CDR3 protein: CASTPVWGYTGELFF. CDR3 bases: TGTGCCAGCACCCCAGTCTGGGGTTACACCGGGGAGCTGTTTTTT.

The chain employs TRBV7-9 and TRBJ1-1, with D hard to call. Deletions cut 4 bases from V and 1 base from J, with 10 bases between. The CDR3 length is 14 residues. Looked up from germline, CDR1 is SEHNR and CDR2 is FQNEAQ (reference sequence). The CDR3 nucleotides read TGTGCCAGCAGCTATGATGGAACGAACACTGAAGCTTTCTTT. Amino acids: CASSYDGTNTEAFF.

A few counts support this clone. The same CDR3 arises from other DNA sequences in this sample as well. This chain joins TRBV30 and TRBJ1-3; possible D gene TRBD1, 5 bases. The CDR3 runs 13 residues. Germline CDR1 reads GTSNPN; CDR2 reads SVGIG (reference sequence). V lost 3 bases and J lost 4, with 10 bases in between. The CDR3 loop is CAWSRVGGNTIYF. The CDR3 DNA follows: TGTGCCTGGAGCAGGGTGGGCGGAAACACCATATATTTT.

CDR3 sequence reads: CASSQGATGSGELFF. The DNA for the CDR3 is TGTGCCAGCAGCCAGGGAGCGACCGGTTCCGGGGAGCTGTTTTTT. The rearrangement joins TRBV6-5 to TRBJ2-2; perhaps D is TRBD1 or TRBD2 (5 bases each). Looked up from germline, CDR1 is MNHEY and CDR2 is SVGAGI. V shed 6 bases and J shed 6 bases, with 17 bases lying between them. CDR3 length: 15 amino acids.

V and J are TRBV7-8 and TRBJ2-7; TRBD2 might be the D (6 bases). The germline V gene has CDR1 SGHVS and CDR2 FQNEAQ. This CDR3 contains 16 residues. V was trimmed by 3 bases and J by 2 bases, leaving 17 bases between them. The CDR3 here is CASSLPRAGPPYEQYF. The CDR3 bases are TGTGCCAGCAGCTTGCCCCGAGCGGGCCCGCCCTACGAGCAGTACTTC.

The chain combines TRBV30 with TRBJ2-1; 12 nucleotides match TRBD2. V lost 6 bases, J lost 7 bases, and 7 bases stayed unmatched. Germline CDR1 is GTSNPN and CDR2 is SVGIG (reference sequence). The CDR3 sequence is 14 residues long. CDR3 loop: CACHSTSGSNEQFF. CDR3 DNA sequence: TGTGCCTGCCACTCGACTAGCGGGAGTAATGAGCAGTTCTTC.

As for this clone: A junction boundary mismatches the germline segment, possibly from a read error. The genes are TRBV7-9 and TRBJ2-2, with TRBD2 matching over 13 bases. This CDR3 comprises 19 residues. Germline assignment: CDR1 SEHNR and CDR2 FQNEAQ (reference sequence). The DNA for the CDR3 is TGTGCCAGCAGTCCGATCCGGACTAGCGGGAGATCGGACACCTGGGAGCTGTTTTTT. Its translation is CASSPIRTSGRSDTWELFF. Based on the CDR3 plus reference TRBV7-9 and TRBJ2-2, the full variable domain is DTGVSQNPRHKITKRGQNVTFRCDPISEHNRLYWYRQTLGQGPEFLTYFQNEAQLEKSRLLSDRFSAERPKGSFSTLEIQRTEQGDSAMYLCASSPIRTSGRSDTWELFFGEGSRLTVL.

This chain links TRBV7-9 with TRBJ2-7; D remains unclear. The CDR3 runs to 14 residues. The V end was cut by 2 bases, the J end by 1 base, with 9 bases between. The germline CDR1 and CDR2 sequences are SEHNR and FQNEAQ (reference sequence). This CDR3 reads CASSLSAGSYEQYF. CDR3 coding DNA: TGTGCCAGCAGCTTATCAGCCGGGTCCTACGAGCAGTACTTC.

The CDR3 DNA reads TGTGCCAGCAGGTTTTCGCCGACAGGGGGAGTTGAAAAACTGTTTTTT. Its protein is CASRFSPTGGVEKLFF. J is TRBJ1-4 and V is TRBV2; TRBD1 aligns across 9 bases. V lost 6 bases, J lost 7 bases, and 12 bases stayed unmatched. The CDR3 sequence is 16 residues long. The germline CDR1 and CDR2 sequences are SNHLY and FYNNEI.

This chain links TRBV5-8 with TRBJ1-1; D remains ambiguous. Deletions cut 0 bases from V and 3 bases from J, with 3 bases between. This CDR3 region has 12 residues. Germline assignment: CDR1 SGHTS and CDR2 YDEGEE. CDR3 in DNA: TGTGCCAGCAGCTTGGTACACACTGAAGCTTTCTTT. Amino acids: CASSLVHTEAFF.

V gene TRBV30 combines with J gene TRBJ2-2; 11 nucleotides match TRBD2. The CDR3 sequence is 15 residues long. From germline, CDR1 is GTSNPN and CDR2 SVGIG (reference sequence). Germline trimming cut 1 base from V and 7 bases from J; bases unmatched to any gene: 5. CDR3 residues: CAWSEVTSGGGELFF. CDR3 nucleotide sequence: TGTGCCTGGAGTGAGGTAACTAGCGGGGGCGGGGAGCTGTTTTTT.

This sequence joins TRBV19 and TRBJ1-5; 7 positions match TRBD1. Per germline, CDR1 LNHDA and CDR2 SQIVND (reference sequence). CDR3 length: 16 residues. V shed 3 bases and J 9 bases; nucleotides not matched to a gene: 14. The CDR3 DNA is TGTGCCAGTAGTATTGTATCTGGACAGGTGGAAGGGCCCCAGCATTTT. It translates to CASSIVSGQVEGPQHF.

This clone was recorded once. The J gene is TRBJ2-1, the V gene TRBV11-3; D call uncertain. V lost 6 bases, J lost 8 bases, and 14 bases lay in between. The germline CDR1 and CDR2 sequences are SGHNT and YENEEA. The CDR3 is 13 residues long. CDR3 region: CASSSGPSHEQFF. The DNA for the CDR3 is TGTGCCAGCAGTTCCGGGCCAAGCCATGAGCAGTTCTTC.

CDR3 coding DNA: TGTGCCAGCAGGAGTCGGACAGGGGGCCCAACTGAAGCTTTCTTT. This sequence encodes CASRSRTGGPTEAFF. This chain uses TRBV2 with TRBJ1-1; 11 bases map to TRBD1. CDR1 and CDR2 from the germline V gene are SNHLY and FYNNEI. The CDR3 is 15 residues long. V shed 6 bases, J shed 5 bases, and the junction held 8 bases outside the gene matches.

The V and J genes are TRBV28 and TRBJ1-1; perhaps TRBD1 as D (5 bases). Germline V gives CDR1 MDHEN, CDR2 SYDVKM. The CDR3 extends over 14 amino acids. Trimming took off 6 bases at V and 1 base at J, with 12 bases between the two ends. The CDR3 coding sequence is TGTGCCAGCAGACGGCCCGACAGGAACACTGAAGCTTTCTTT. It codes for CASRRPDRNTEAFF.

The chain recombines TRBV19 with TRBJ2-3, with 8 bases aligning to TRBD2. The germline V gene has CDR1 LNHDA and CDR2 SQIVND (reference sequence). The length of the CDR3 is 18 residues. V lost 3 bases to trimming and J lost 3 bases; unmatched junction nucleotides: 14. CDR3 protein: CASSIFARGLGRTDTQYF. In DNA form, the CDR3 reads TGTGCCAGTAGTATCTTTGCGAGGGGACTAGGGCGGACAGATACGCAGTATTTT.

The gene calls are TRBV6-8 and TRBJ1-5; the D is unclear. The CDR3 contains 17 residues. The V and J ends lost 3 bases and 5 bases respectively, with 20 bases between them. Germline V gene lookup returns CDR1 MNHGY and CDR2 SAAAGT. This CDR3 is CASSYVRRGLGDQPQHF. For the CDR3, the DNA is TGTGCCAGCAGTTATGTTCGTAGAGGGTTGGGAGATCAGCCCCAGCATTTT.